A single T cell receptor beta chain is shown here with its context. What it binds is not known. The CDR3 length is 14 residues. Germline assignment: CDR1 SGHNT and CDR2 YENEEA. With 0 bases removed from V and 6 bases from J, the gap between germline ends came to 8 bases. The sample originates from a study of CD4 T cells in relation to SARS-CoV-2 and coronaviruses. About the study: Shared crossreactive spike epitopes were mapped to their HLA restriction.

Survey-level TCR-beta sequencing used DNA from CEF-cultured naive and memory CD4+ T cells. Data came from immunoSEQ multiplex PCR; TCRdb stores just in-frame clones and leaves some out. The sample carries about 40,000 clones, over 75% recorded once. The sequencing sample was made of memory CD4+ T cells from PBMCs, cultured in vitro. The receptor was isolated from an adult with COVID-19. The rearrangement uses TRBV11-3 and TRBJ2-2, with D possibly matching TRBD2 (6 bases). The CDR3 DNA reads as TGTGCCAGCAGCTTAGAATGGGGGGCCGGGGAGCTGTTTTTT. It is translated as CASSLEWGAGELFF.